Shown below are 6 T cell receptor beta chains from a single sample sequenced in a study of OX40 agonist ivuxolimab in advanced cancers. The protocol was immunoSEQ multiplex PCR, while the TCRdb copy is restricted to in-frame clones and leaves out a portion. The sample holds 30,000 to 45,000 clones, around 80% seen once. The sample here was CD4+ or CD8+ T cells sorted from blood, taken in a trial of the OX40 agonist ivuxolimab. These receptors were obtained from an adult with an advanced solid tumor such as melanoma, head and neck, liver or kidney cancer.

The CDR3: CASSLSQGELTEAFF. The CDR3 DNA reads as TGTGCCAGCAGTTTATCACAGGGAGAATTAACTGAAGCTTTCTTT. V is TRBV27 and J is TRBJ1-1, with D tentatively TRBD1 (6 bases). The CDR3 sequence is 15 residues long. CDR1 is MNHEY, CDR2 SMNVEV, per germline (reference sequence). V lost 0 bases and J 5 bases, leaving 13 bases between the germline ends.

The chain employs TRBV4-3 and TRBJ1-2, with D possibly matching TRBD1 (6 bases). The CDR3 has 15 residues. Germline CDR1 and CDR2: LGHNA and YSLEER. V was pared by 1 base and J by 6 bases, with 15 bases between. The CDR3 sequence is CASSQALTGTDGYTF. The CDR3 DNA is TGCGCCAGCAGCCAAGCTCTTACAGGGACGGATGGCTACACCTTC.

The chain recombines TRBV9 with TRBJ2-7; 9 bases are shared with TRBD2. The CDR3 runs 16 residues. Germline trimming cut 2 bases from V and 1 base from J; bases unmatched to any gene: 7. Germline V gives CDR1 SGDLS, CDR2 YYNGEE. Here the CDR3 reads CASSVGAGGRSYEQYF. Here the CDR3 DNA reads TGTGCCAGCAGCGTGGGAGCGGGGGGCCGTTCCTACGAGCAGTACTTC.

Written as DNA, the CDR3 is TGTGCCAGCACGGTGGGACCTTCCAATCAGCCCCAGCATTTT. Its translation is CASTVGPSNQPQHF. The chain is built from TRBV6-5 and TRBJ1-5; the D gene is possibly TRBD1 (5 bases). Germline CDR1 reads MNHEY; CDR2 reads SVGAGI. Trimming removed 7 bases from V and 3 bases from J, with 13 bases in between. This CDR3 contains 14 residues.

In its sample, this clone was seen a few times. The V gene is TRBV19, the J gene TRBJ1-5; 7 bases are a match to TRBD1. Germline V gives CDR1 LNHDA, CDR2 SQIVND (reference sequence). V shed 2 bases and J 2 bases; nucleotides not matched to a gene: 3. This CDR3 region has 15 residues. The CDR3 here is CASSIWTGGNQPQHF. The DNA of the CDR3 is TGTGCCAGTAGTATATGGACAGGCGGCAATCAGCCCCAGCATTTT.

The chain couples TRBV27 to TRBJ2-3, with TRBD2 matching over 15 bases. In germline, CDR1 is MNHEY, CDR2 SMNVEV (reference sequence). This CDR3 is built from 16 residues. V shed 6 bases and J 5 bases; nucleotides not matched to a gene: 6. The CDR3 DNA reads TGTGCCAGCAGCCGGCTGGGACTAGCGGGAGGAGATACGCAGTATTTT. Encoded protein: CASSRLGLAGGDTQYF.